The 20 T cell receptor beta chains presented below share a single source sample, sequenced in a study of T-cell reconstitution after alpha-beta-depleted transplantation in children. This sample's TCRbeta library carried unique molecular identifier barcodes. MiXCR, run by TCRdb on the PCR reads, gives a single entry per CDR3 protein. The sample contains roughly 490,000 distinct CDR3 sequences, roughly 11% of which appear only once. The input for sequencing was PBMCs, mostly from graft donor cells, taken 180 days after TCRalphabeta/CD19-depleted stem cell transplant. Receptors originate from a female patient under 10 years old who had a stem cell transplant for aplastic anemia, so the T cells may come from the graft donor.

This CDR3 reads CATSDGVGGALRLQFF. CDR3 coding DNA: TGTGCCACCAGTGATGGGGTTGGGGGCGCCCTACGTTTACAGTTCTTC. The chain has TRBV24-1 and TRBJ2-1; D possibly corresponds to TRBD1 (6 bases). Trimming shortened V by 3 bases and J by 13 bases, and 24 bases separated the two germline ends. Germline lookup yields CDR1 KGHDR and CDR2 SFDVKD. This CDR3 has 16 residues.

Ten or more counts support this clonotype. CDR3 coding DNA: TGTGCCAGCAGTGAATTGGGTACGCAGTATTTT. Encoded protein: CASSELGTQYF. The V and J genes are TRBV25-1 and TRBJ2-3; D uncertain. V lost 1 base and J lost 8, with 4 bases in between. Germline assignment: CDR1 MGHDK and CDR2 SYGVNS. CDR3 length: 11 amino acids.

The V and J genes are TRBV7-6 and TRBJ1-5, with 9 bases that match TRBD1. CDR3 size: 15 residues. J was trimmed by 7 bases and V by 4 bases; bases with no gene match: 8. The germline V gene encodes CDR1 SGHVS and CDR2 FNYEAQ. Here the CDR3 reads CASSSGTGKGQPQHF. The CDR3 region has the DNA TGTGCCAGCAGCTCCGGGACAGGGAAGGGCCAGCCCCAGCATTTT.

Concerning this clonotype: The junction departs from the called germline gene at one end, perhaps through a read error. V is TRBV28 and J is TRBJ2-2; D perhaps matches TRBD1 (5 bases). Germline CDR1 reads MDHEN; CDR2 reads SYDVKM. The CDR3 length is 15 residues. CDR3 sequence reads: CACSLYQGNTGELFF. The CDR3 DNA follows: TGTGCCTGCAGTTTGTATCAGGGGAACACCGGGGAGCTGTTTTTT.

In its sample, this clonotype was seen many times. The chain couples TRBV7-2 to TRBJ2-1; 8 bases line up with TRBD2. The CDR3 extends over 17 amino acids. V lost 2 bases, J lost 6 bases, and 12 bases stayed unmatched. The germline V gene encodes CDR1 SGHTA and CDR2 FQGNSA. The CDR3 protein is CASSLSFQRERGNEQFF. The CDR3 DNA reads as TGTGCCAGCAGCTTATCATTCCAGCGGGAGAGGGGCAATGAGCAGTTCTTC.

This clonotype came up a few times. The junction differs from germline at one of its ends, possibly a read error. The J gene is TRBJ1-1, the V gene TRBV7-9, with D possibly being TRBD1 (5 bases). Germline V gene data show CDR1 as SEHNR and CDR2 as FQNEAQ (reference sequence). The CDR3 is made up of 13 amino acids. The CDR3 here is CASTLGRVAEAFF. DNA for the CDR3: TGTGCCAGCACCTTAGGCAGGGTTGCTGAAGCTTTCTTT.

The V gene is TRBV12-3 or TRBV12-4, the J gene TRBJ2-2; 7 bases line up with TRBD1. The CDR3 is 23 amino acids. The J segment lost 0 bases and the V segment lost 2 bases, leaving 24 bases of the junction unmatched. The CDR3 spells CASSLRVSWVGQRLSANTGELFF. Written as DNA, the CDR3 is TGTGCCAGCAGTTTACGGGTCAGTTGGGTGGGACAGCGACTATCCGCGAACACCGGGGAGCTGTTTTTT.

Many counts were recorded for this clonotype. The chain combines TRBV7-2 with TRBJ2-7, with D possibly matching TRBD2 (5 bases). Per germline, CDR1 SGHTA and CDR2 FQGNSA. V was cut by 8 bases and J by 0 bases, with 26 bases left in between. This CDR3 is built from 18 residues. In DNA form, the CDR3 reads TGTGCCAGCGGCTATCTGTGGGCGGACCTTACTAGCTCCTACGAGCAGTACTTC. Encoded protein: CASGYLWADLTSSYEQYF.

The CDR3 region is CASSTTELRRPQHF. CDR3 coding DNA: TGTGCCAGCAGTACAACAGAGCTAAGACGGCCCCAGCATTTT. The J gene is TRBJ1-5, the V gene TRBV12-3 or TRBV12-4; D remains ambiguous. This CDR3 spans 14 amino acids. Trimming took off 5 bases at V and 9 bases at J, with 17 bases between the two ends.

The J gene is TRBJ2-6, the V gene TRBV6-5, with D maybe TRBD1 (6 bases). The CDR3 consists of 17 residues. V was trimmed by 4 bases and J by 2 bases, leaving 15 bases between them. The germline V gene encodes CDR1 MNHEY and CDR2 SVGAGI. CDR3: CASSSTGFQAGANVLTF. The DNA for the CDR3 is TGTGCCAGCAGTTCTACAGGGTTTCAGGCTGGGGCCAACGTCCTGACTTTC.

This clonotype was seen only a few times. The chain carries TRBV2 and TRBJ2-7; D not resolved. The CDR3 contains 14 residues. Trimming stripped 4 bases from V and 4 bases from J, with 14 bases between. Germline V lookup: CDR1 SNHLY, CDR2 FYNNEI. CDR3 nucleotides: TGTGCCAGCAGTGGCCTGGACGGTTCTTACGAGCAGTACGTC. Translation: CASSGLDGSYEQYV.

This clonotype was found many times. V gene TRBV4-1 combines with J gene TRBJ2-5, with TRBD2 as a possible D gene (6 bases). Per the germline V gene, CDR1 is MGHRA and CDR2 is YSYEKL. V was cut by 0 bases and J by 1 base, with 12 bases left in between. The CDR3 has 16 residues. CDR3 amino acids: CASSQEGGPIQETQYF. CDR3 bases: TGCGCCAGCAGCCAAGAAGGAGGGCCAATCCAAGAGACCCAGTACTTC.

V gene TRBV7-8 combines with J gene TRBJ2-1, with TRBD2 matching over 9 bases. The junction had 9 bases not matched to a gene; V was cut back by 1 base and J by 5 bases. From germline, CDR1 is SGHVS and CDR2 FQNEAQ. The CDR3 is made up of 17 amino acids. This chain's CDR3 is CASSLGFGVAGDNEQFF. CDR3 coding DNA: TGTGCCAGCAGCTTAGGATTCGGGGTAGCGGGAGACAATGAGCAGTTCTTC. Full variable domain (remainder filled in from reference TRBV7-8 and TRBJ2-1): GAGVSQSPRYKVAKRGQDVALRCDPISGHVSLFWYQQALGQGPEFLTYFQNEAQLDKSGLPSDRFFAERPEGSVSTLKIQRTQQEDSAVYLCASSLGFGVAGDNEQFFGPGTRLTVL.

This clonotype has a count of ten or more. V usage is TRBV29-1 and J usage is TRBJ2-5; D is unresolved. This CDR3 has 14 amino acids. Trimming pared 7 bases from V and 5 bases from J, leaving 20 bases between. The V gene's germline CDR1 is SQVTM and CDR2 ANQGSEA. The CDR3 region has the DNA TGCAGCGCGACCCGTGGGCGGCCTGGCGAGACCCAGTACTTC. Its protein product is CSATRGRPGETQYF. Supplemented by reference TRBV29-1 and TRBJ2-5, the full variable domain reads SAVISQKPSRDICQRGTSLTIQCQVDSQVTMMFWYRQQPGQSLTLIATANQGSEATYESGFVIDKFPISRPNLTFSTLTVSNMSPEDSSIYLCSATRGRPGETQYFGPGTRLLVL.

The chain has TRBV18 and TRBJ2-5, with D unresolved. The germline V gene encodes CDR1 KGHSH and CDR2 LQKENI. The CDR3 contains 15 residues. Trimming stripped 7 bases from V and 4 bases from J, with 19 bases between. The CDR3 loop is CASCQEGLPLETQYF. CDR3 sequence (DNA): TGTGCCAGCTGCCAAGAAGGTTTACCGTTAGAGACCCAGTACTTC.

This clonotype was found a few times. The chain has TRBV7-9 and TRBJ1-2; unclear D gene. The CDR3 has 16 residues. Germline V gene sequence: CDR1 SEHNR, CDR2 FQNEAQ (reference sequence). Trimming shortened V by 4 bases and J by 4 bases, and 19 bases separated the two germline ends. Here the CDR3 reads CASSSDSSINSYGYTF. The DNA of the CDR3 is TGTGCCAGCAGCTCTGATTCAAGTATCAACTCCTATGGCTACACCTTC.

V is TRBV11-2 and J is TRBJ1-1; no firm D call. Germline V gene sequence: CDR1 SGHAT, CDR2 FQNNGV. The CDR3 totals 14 residues. V lost 5 bases to trimming and J lost 3 bases, with 13 bases between them. CDR3 protein: CASSRTEIHTEAFF. The CDR3 region has the DNA TGTGCCAGCAGCCGGACGGAGATACACACTGAAGCTTTCTTT.

This clonotype appeared a few times. V usage is TRBV10-3 and J usage is TRBJ2-7; D may be TRBD1 (6 bases). CDR3 length: 17 residues. Germline CDR1 is ENHRY and CDR2 is SYGVKD. Trimming stripped 1 base from V and 4 bases from J, with 20 bases between. For the CDR3, the DNA is TGTGCCATCAGTGAGTGGGTGGGGGCTCCCACCCCGTACGAGCAGTACTTC. Translating gives CAISEWVGAPTPYEQYF.

The chain uses TRBV3-1 and TRBJ1-6; D gene unclear. The CDR3 runs 16 residues. The V gene's germline CDR1 is LGHDT and CDR2 YNNKEL (reference sequence). V dropped 1 base and J dropped 2 bases, with 9 bases sitting between them. The CDR3, as DNA: TGTGCCAGCAGCCAAGTCGCACAGACCTATAATTCACCCCTCCACTTT. Translation gives CASSQVAQTYNSPLHF.

The chain combines TRBV10-3 with TRBJ2-5, with D perhaps TRBD2 (5 bases). Trimming left V 6 bases short and J 5 bases short, with 13 bases between. Germline CDR1 is ENHRY and CDR2 is SYGVKD. The CDR3 covers 13 residues. In nucleotides, the CDR3 is TGTGCCATCAGGGCGGGCGTCCGCGAGACCCAGTACTTC. It is translated as CAIRAGVRETQYF.